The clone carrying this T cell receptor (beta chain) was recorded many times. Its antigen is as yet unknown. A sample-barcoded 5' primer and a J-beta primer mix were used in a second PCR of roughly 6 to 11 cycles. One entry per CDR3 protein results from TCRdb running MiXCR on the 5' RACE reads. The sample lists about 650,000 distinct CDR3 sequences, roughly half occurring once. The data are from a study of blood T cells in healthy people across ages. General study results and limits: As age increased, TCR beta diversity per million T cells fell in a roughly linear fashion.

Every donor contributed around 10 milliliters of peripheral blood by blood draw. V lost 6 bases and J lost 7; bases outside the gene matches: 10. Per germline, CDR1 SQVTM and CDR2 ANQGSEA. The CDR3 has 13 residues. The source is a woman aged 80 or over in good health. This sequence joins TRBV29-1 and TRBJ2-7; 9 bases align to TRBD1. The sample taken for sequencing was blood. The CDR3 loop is CSVGRTGVSEQYF. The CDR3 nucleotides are TGCAGCGTGGGACGGACAGGGGTATCGGAGCAGTACTTC.